A single sample gave rise to the 13 T cell receptor beta chains below, sequenced in a study of cytomegalovirus exposure and HLA in healthy donors. The primer mix had 60 Vbeta and 13 Jbeta primers. Some clones are missing from TCRdb's copy, which holds only in-frame ones; the method was immunoSEQ multiplex PCR. The top ten hold approximately 2% of the sample, which has 70,000 to 95,000 clones, around 75% seen once. Sequencing was carried out using PBMCs. Every receptor here comes from a man aged 40-49 years in good health and CMV-seronegative.

This chain connects TRBV6-1 to TRBJ2-7, with 9 bases matching TRBD2. The CDR3 is made up of 15 amino acids. Germline V CDR1 and CDR2: MNHNS, SASEGT. Trimming took 4 bases from V and 4 from J; bases not matched to a gene: 8. CDR3 bases: TGTGCCAGCAGTGGGGCGGGAGGGGATGGTTACGAGCAGTACTTC. It yields the protein CASSGAGGDGYEQYF.

This clone was seen a single time. The chain links TRBV29-1 to TRBJ2-3; the match to TRBD2 covers 11 bases. Germline values: CDR1 SQVTM, CDR2 ANQGSEA. CDR3 size: 16 residues. Trimming removed 5 bases from V and 7 bases from J; junction bases left unmatched: 14. This CDR3 is CSVSPPQLAGANTQYF. The DNA for the CDR3 is TGCAGCGTTTCCCCCCCGCAACTAGCGGGAGCCAATACGCAGTATTTT.

This clone was counted a few times. The V and J genes are TRBV30 and TRBJ1-2; a weak D match, TRBD1 (5 bases). The CDR3 length is 13 residues. The V end lost 6 bases, the J end lost 4 bases, and 15 bases lay between the germline ends. The germline gives CDR1 GTSNPN, CDR2 SVGIG (reference sequence). The CDR3 protein is CACTERGGYGYTF. CDR3 DNA: TGTGCCTGTACCGAAAGGGGAGGCTATGGCTACACCTTC.

The V and J genes are TRBV28 and TRBJ1-5, with D possibly matching TRBD1 (6 bases). V was clipped by 6 bases and J by 7 bases, with 10 bases between them. The germline CDR1 and CDR2 sequences are MDHEN and SYDVKM. The CDR3 covers 12 residues. The CDR3 sequence is CASRAGEQPQHF. CDR3 in DNA: TGTGCCAGCAGGGCAGGGGAGCAGCCCCAGCATTTT.

The chain recombines TRBV4-2 with TRBJ1-5; D ambiguous. Trimming removed 0 bases from V and 6 bases from J, with 12 bases in between. The CDR3 extends over 15 amino acids. The germline V gene encodes CDR1 LGHNA and CDR2 YNFKEQ. The CDR3 DNA sequence: TGTGCCAGCAGCCAAGATCTAGGCTCGGGTCAGCCCCAGCATTTT. Encoded protein: CASSQDLGSGQPQHF.

The chain carries TRBV5-1 and TRBJ2-5, with D perhaps matching TRBD1 (6 bases). Germline CDR1 and CDR2: SGHRS and YFSETQ. V was shortened by 0 bases and J by 3 bases, with 9 bases between the two germline ends. CDR3 length: 14 amino acids. CDR3 nucleotides: TGCGCCAGCAGCTTGGGACAGGTTAAAGAGACCCAGTACTTC. Amino acid sequence: CASSLGQVKETQYF.

The chain couples TRBV30 to TRBJ2-3; 9 bases are a match to TRBD2. The CDR3 is 12 amino acids. CDR1 is GTSNPN and CDR2 is SVGIG in the germline V gene (reference sequence). Trimming at V came to 4 bases and at J to 10 bases, leaving 6 bases not matched to a gene. The CDR3 sequence: CAWIAGGPAQYF. CDR3 nucleotides: TGTGCCTGGATCGCGGGAGGGCCTGCGCAGTATTTT.

This clone was recorded a few times. The V call is TRBV28, the J call TRBJ1-1, with TRBD1 identical over 7 bases. V lost 5 bases, J lost 7 bases, and 10 bases stayed unmatched. Per the germline V gene, CDR1 is MDHEN and CDR2 is SYDVKM. The CDR3 consists of 14 residues. CDR3 sequence: CASSEFRGRLEAFF. CDR3 DNA: TGTGCCAGCAGTGAGTTTAGGGGGCGCCTTGAAGCTTTCTTT.

The J gene is TRBJ1-2, the V gene TRBV5-8, with TRBD1 identical over 11 bases. With V trimmed by 5 bases and J by 2 bases, 5 bases remained unmatched. The CDR3 is made up of 15 amino acids. Germline-derived CDR1 and CDR2 are SGHTS and YDEGEE. DNA of the CDR3: TGTGCCAGCAGTCTCGGACAGGGGGCGAACTATGGCTACACCTTC. This encodes CASSLGQGANYGYTF.

This chain links TRBV30 with TRBJ2-1; D possibly corresponds to TRBD1 (6 bases). Germline assignment: CDR1 GTSNPN and CDR2 SVGIG (reference sequence). V was clipped by 4 bases and J by 6 bases, with 7 bases between them. This CDR3 has 11 residues. The CDR3 nucleotides are TGTGCCTGGACAGGGGTCAATGAGCAGTTCTTC. It is translated as CAWTGVNEQFF.

The rearrangement joins TRBV29-1 to TRBJ2-1, with D hard to call. This CDR3 comprises 12 residues. Germline values: CDR1 SQVTM, CDR2 ANQGSEA. V lost 8 bases and J lost 6, with 14 bases in between. The CDR3 loop reads CSPRVLSNEQFF. The CDR3 DNA is TGCAGCCCCCGGGTCCTTAGCAATGAGCAGTTCTTC.

This clone was recorded only once. The genes are TRBV20-1 and TRBJ1-5; D uncertain. Germline assignment: CDR1 DFQATT and CDR2 SNEGSKA (reference sequence). The CDR3 runs to 11 residues. The V gene lost 3 bases and the J gene lost 6 bases, with 6 bases spanning the gap. CDR3 coding DNA: TGCAGTGCTAGCGCGAGTCAGCCCCAGCATTTT. It yields the protein CSASASQPQHF.

The chain carries TRBV9 and TRBJ2-3, with TRBD2 matching over 11 bases. Per the germline V gene, CDR1 is SGDLS and CDR2 is YYNGEE. The V and J ends lost 1 base and 5 bases, in that order; junction bases with no gene match: 9. The CDR3 has 17 residues. The CDR3 reads CASSVFGASGGRDTQYF. CDR3 coding DNA: TGTGCCAGCAGCGTATTCGGTGCTAGCGGGGGGAGAGATACGCAGTATTTT.